The TCR beta chain described here comes from a study of monozygotic twins with inflammatory bowel disease. No sorting of T cells preceded isolation of total RNA from whole blood. Germline lookup yields CDR1 MNHEY and CDR2 SVGEGT. The CDR3 has 15 residues. Of note for this clonotype: Its matching antigen is unknown.

Study-level points and caveats: IBD patients, compared with healthy twins, shared fewer clonotypes with others (especially with disease activity).

Researchers used roughly 3,700 ng of total RNA for each TCR library. A template switching step added UMIs, each with a 6-nucleotide sample barcode. Following a re-call of the 5' RACE reads, TCRdb has one entry per CDR3 protein and lacks DNA. The repertoire shows 400,000 or so distinct CDR3 sequences; the top ten hold roughly 2.3%. The TCR sequence derives from a human donor with ulcerative colitis or Crohn's disease, or a healthy co-twin of an affected twin (not recorded which). The V call is TRBV6-2 or TRBV6-3, the J call TRBJ2-1; as DNA is missing, the TRBD2 call by TCRdb cannot be tested. Sequencing used blood. The CDR3 region is CASSPPGAPYNEQFF.